This section outlines one TCR beta chain sequence together with its context. This entry belongs to a study of blood T cell repertoires in COVID-19. At the level of the study: The cDNA or gDNA used as material had been derived from T cells, B-cell-depleted T cells, or PBMCs.

Sequenced by immunoSEQ multiplex PCR; TCRdb stores in-frame clones only, minus some. Seen here are around 100,000 clones, approximately 93% observed once, and the top ten hold 0.97%. This sequence was found in a man aged 60 to 75 with acute or convalescent COVID-19. Sequences were obtained from peripheral blood.

The CDR3 loop reads CASSVGQTGLAEAFF. CDR3 nucleotides: TGTGCCAGCAGCGTGGGACAGACAGGGCTTGCTGAAGCTTTCTTT. This sequence joins TRBV5-6 and TRBJ1-1, with 7 bases fitting TRBD1. There are 15 residues in the CDR3. The V segment lost 4 bases and the J segment 6 bases; nucleotides outside the gene matches: 12. CDR1 and CDR2 (germline): SGHDT, YYEEEE.